This T cell receptor (beta chain) was profiled in a study of metastatic and nonmetastatic thyroid tumors. For the study at large: Across peripheral blood and tumor or nodule tissue samples taken from malignant and benign thyroid patients, the repertoires were compared with one another. Findings of the study overall: Malignant tumors reportedly showed significantly higher TCR beta diversity than benign nodules in both blood and tumor.

The V gene's germline CDR1 is SGHTA and CDR2 FQGNSA. The CDR3 totals 14 residues. V was trimmed by 4 bases and J by 7 bases, leaving 14 bases between them. Patients were all untreated before their thyroid surgery. To note about this clone: Antigen unknown.

Authors' analysis steps: A distant-metastasis classifier for papillary thyroid cancer was built using CDR3 differences across clinicopathological groups. TCRdb reprocessed the PCR reads using MiXCR. The V and J calls shown here were made by TCRdb, not taken from the authors' results. The repertoire has roughly 27,000 clones, 20% to 25% of them found once; the top ten carry approximately 15%. The sequence was obtained from a female donor with papillary thyroid cancer or a benign thyroid nodule (not recorded which). Some clones in this sample may be carry-over from other donors' samples. The material sequenced was blood. This sequence joins TRBV7-2 and TRBJ2-1, with a weak D call TRBD2 (5 bases). CDR3 residues: CASSSGIGKNEQFF. DNA of the CDR3: TGTGCCAGCAGCTCTGGAATCGGGAAAAATGAGCAGTTCTTC.